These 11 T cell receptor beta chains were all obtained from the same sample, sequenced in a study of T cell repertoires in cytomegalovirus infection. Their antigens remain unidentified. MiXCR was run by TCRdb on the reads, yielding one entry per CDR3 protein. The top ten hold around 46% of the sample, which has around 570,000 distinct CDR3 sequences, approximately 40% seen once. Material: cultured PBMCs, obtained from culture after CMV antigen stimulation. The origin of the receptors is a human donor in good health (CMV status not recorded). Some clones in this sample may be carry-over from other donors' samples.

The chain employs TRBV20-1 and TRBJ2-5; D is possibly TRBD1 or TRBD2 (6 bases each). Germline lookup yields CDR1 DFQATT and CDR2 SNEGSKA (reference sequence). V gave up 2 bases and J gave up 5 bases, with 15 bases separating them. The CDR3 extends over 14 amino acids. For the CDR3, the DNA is TGCAGTGCTAGACCCCCACTAGGGGGGGAGACCCAGTACTTC. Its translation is CSARPPLGGETQYF.

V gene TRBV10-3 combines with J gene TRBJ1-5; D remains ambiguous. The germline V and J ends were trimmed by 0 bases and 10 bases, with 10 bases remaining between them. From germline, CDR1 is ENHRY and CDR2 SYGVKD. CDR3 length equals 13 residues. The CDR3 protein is CAISESNHDPQHF. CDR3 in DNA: TGTGCCATCAGTGAGTCGAACCACGATCCCCAGCATTTT.

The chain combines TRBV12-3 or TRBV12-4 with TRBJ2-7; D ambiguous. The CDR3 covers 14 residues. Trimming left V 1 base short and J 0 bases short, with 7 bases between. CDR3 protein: CASSLGHSSYEQYF. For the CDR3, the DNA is TGTGCCAGCAGTTTAGGTCATAGCTCCTACGAGCAGTACTTC.

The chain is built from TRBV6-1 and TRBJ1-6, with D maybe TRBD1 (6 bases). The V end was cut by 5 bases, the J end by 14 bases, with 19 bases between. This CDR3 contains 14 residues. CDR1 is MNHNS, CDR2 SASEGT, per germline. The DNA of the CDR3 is TGTGCCAGCAGTCCCCCGGGGGCCGCGGGGGCCCTCCACTTT. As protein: CASSPPGAAGALHF.

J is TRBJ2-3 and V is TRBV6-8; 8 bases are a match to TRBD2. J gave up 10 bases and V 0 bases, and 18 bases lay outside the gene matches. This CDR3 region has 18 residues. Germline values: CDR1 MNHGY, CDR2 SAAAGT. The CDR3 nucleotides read TGTGCCAGCAGTTACTCGAAAAGACTGCTGGCGGGGGGTTCGGCGCAGTATTTT. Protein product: CASSYSKRLLAGGSAQYF.

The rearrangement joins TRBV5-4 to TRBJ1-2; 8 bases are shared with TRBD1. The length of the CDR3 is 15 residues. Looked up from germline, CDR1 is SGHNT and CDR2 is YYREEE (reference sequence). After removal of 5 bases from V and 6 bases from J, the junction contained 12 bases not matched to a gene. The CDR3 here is CASRKTGAGTDGYTF. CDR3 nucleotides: TGTGCCAGCAGAAAGACAGGGGCAGGTACTGATGGCTACACCTTC.

CDR3 nucleotide sequence: TGTGCCAGCAGCTTTGCCATCACGAGCTCCTACGAGCAGTACTTC. It codes for CASSFAITSSYEQYF. This chain connects TRBV5-5 to TRBJ2-7; D is undetermined. The CDR3 contains 15 residues. Trimming took 2 bases from V and 0 from J, leaving 12 bases between them. Germline loops: CDR1 SGHKS, CDR2 YYEKEE (reference sequence).

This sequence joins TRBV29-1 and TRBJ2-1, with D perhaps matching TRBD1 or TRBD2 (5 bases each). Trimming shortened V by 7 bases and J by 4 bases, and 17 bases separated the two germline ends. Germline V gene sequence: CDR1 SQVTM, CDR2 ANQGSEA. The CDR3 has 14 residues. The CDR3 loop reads CSAPRQWGYNEQFF. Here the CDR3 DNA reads TGCAGCGCCCCCCGGCAGTGGGGGTACAATGAGCAGTTCTTC.

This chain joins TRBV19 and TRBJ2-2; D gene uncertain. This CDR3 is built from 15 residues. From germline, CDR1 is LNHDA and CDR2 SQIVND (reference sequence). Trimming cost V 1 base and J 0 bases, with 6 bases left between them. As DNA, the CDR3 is TGTGCCAGTAGTATAGTGCGTTCGAACACCGGGGAGCTGTTTTTT. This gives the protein CASSIVRSNTGELFF.

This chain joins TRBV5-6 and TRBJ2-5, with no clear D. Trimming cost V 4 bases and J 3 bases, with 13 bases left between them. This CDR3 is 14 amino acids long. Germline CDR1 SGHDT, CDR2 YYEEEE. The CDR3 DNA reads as TGTGCCAGCAGCGGCCTGACCGTCGAAGAGACCCAGTACTTC. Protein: CASSGLTVEETQYF.

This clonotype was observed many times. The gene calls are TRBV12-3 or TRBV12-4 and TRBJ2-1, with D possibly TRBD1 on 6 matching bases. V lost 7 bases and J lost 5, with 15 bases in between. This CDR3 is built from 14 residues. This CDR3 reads CASTAGTPDNEQFF. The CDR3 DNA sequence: TGTGCCAGCACCGCCGGGACACCAGACAATGAGCAGTTCTTC.